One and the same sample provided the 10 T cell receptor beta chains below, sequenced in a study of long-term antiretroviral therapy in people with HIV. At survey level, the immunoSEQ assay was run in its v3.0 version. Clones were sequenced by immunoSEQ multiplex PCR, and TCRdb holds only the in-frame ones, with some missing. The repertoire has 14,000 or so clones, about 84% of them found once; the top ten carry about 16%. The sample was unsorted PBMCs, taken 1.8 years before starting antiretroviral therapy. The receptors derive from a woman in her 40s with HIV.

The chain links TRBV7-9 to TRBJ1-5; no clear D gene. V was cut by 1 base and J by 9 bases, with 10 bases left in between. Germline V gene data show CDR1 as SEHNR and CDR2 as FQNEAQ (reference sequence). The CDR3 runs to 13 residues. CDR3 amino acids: CASSLEGESPQHF. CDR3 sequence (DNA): TGTGCCAGCAGCTTAGAGGGAGAATCGCCCCAGCATTTT.

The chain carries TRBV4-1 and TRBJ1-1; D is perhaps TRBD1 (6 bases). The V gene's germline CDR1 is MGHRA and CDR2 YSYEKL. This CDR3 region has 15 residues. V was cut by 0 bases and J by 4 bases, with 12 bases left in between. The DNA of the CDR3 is TGCGCCAGCAGCCAAGAGCGGGGGGCTGGCACTGAAGCTTTCTTT. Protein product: CASSQERGAGTEAFF.

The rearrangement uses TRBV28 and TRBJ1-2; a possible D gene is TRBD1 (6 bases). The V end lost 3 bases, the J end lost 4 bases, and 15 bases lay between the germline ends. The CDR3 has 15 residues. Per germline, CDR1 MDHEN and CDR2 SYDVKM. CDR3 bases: TGTGCCAGCAGTTTCGCAACCGGGACAATCTATGGCTACACCTTC. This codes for CASSFATGTIYGYTF.

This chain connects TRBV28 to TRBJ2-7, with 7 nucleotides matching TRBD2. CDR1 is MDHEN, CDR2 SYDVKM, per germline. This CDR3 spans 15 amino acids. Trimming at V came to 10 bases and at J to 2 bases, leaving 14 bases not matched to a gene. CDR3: CATTLSASGAYEQYF. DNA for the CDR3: TGTGCCACCACCCTTTCGGCTAGCGGTGCCTACGAGCAGTACTTC.

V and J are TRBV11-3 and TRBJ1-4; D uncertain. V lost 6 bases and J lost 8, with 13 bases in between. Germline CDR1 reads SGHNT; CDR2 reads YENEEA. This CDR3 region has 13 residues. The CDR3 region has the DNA TGTGCCAGCAGTCAAAACCCCGGCGAAAAACTGTTTTTT. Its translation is CASSQNPGEKLFF.

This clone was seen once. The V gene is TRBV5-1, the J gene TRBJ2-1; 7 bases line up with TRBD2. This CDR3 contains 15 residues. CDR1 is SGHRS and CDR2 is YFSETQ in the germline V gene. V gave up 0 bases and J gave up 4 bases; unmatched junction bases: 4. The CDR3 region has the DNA TGCGCCAGCAGCTTGGTTGCGGGAGATTACAATGAGCAGTTCTTC. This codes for CASSLVAGDYNEQFF.

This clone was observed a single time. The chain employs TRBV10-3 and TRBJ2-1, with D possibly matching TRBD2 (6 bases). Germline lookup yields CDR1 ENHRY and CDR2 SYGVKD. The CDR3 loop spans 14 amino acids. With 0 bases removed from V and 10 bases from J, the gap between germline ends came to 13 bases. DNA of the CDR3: TGTGCCATCAGTGAGTCCGCGGCCGCGGGGGAGCAGTTCTTC. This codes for CAISESAAAGEQFF.

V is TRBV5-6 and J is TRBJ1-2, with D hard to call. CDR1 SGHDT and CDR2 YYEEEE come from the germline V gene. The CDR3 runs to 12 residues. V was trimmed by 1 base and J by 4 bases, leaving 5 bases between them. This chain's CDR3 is CASSLTFYGYTF. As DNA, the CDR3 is TGTGCCAGCAGCTTGACATTCTATGGCTACACCTTC.

Here the CDR3 reads CATSRDPMNTEAFF. In nucleotides, the CDR3 is TGTGCCACCAGCAGAGATCCAATGAACACTGAAGCTTTCTTT. V usage is TRBV15 and J usage is TRBJ1-1; unclear D gene. The V and J ends lost 0 bases and 0 bases respectively, with 5 bases between them. The V gene's germline CDR1 is LNHNV and CDR2 YYDKDF (reference sequence). The CDR3 is 14 residues long. Together with reference TRBV15 and TRBJ1-1, the CDR3 gives the full variable domain: DAMVIQNPRYQVTQFGKPVTLSCSQTLNHNVMYWYQQKSSQAPKLLFHYYDKDFNNEADTPDNFQSRRPNTSFCFLDIRSPGLGDTAMYLCATSRDPMNTEAFFGQGTRLTVV.

CDR3: CASSLVGGERDEQYF. As DNA, the CDR3 is TGTGCCAGCAGCTTAGTTGGGGGGGAAAGAGACGAGCAGTACTTC. The rearrangement uses TRBV7-9 and TRBJ2-7; 7 bases agree with TRBD2. This CDR3 is 15 amino acids long. V was pared by 1 base and J by 5 bases, with 8 bases of the junction left unmatched. Germline values: CDR1 SEHNR, CDR2 FQNEAQ (reference sequence).